Below, 21 T cell receptor beta chains from the same sample are listed, as sequenced in a study of a mutant IDH1 vaccine in newly diagnosed glioma. Data came from immunoSEQ multiplex PCR; TCRdb stores just in-frame clones and leaves some out. The sample holds nearly 50,000 clones, 86% seen once. Time point defined: baseline, week 1 (first vaccination visit). Treatment in this sample: pre-vaccination baseline after standard-of-care therapy. Sequencing was performed on PBMCs, taken from a glioma patient treated with radiotherapy, temozolomide or both. Receptor source: a man aged 40-55 years with glioma.

The J gene is TRBJ2-1, the V gene TRBV19; D assignment may be TRBD1 or TRBD2 (6 bases each). CDR1 and CDR2 (germline): LNHDA, SQIVND (reference sequence). Trimming cost V 3 bases and J 15 bases, with 18 bases left between them. This CDR3 is built from 13 residues. The CDR3 DNA is TGTGCCAGTAGTATGGTGGCTAGGGGGGTAGGGTTCTTC. Its protein product is CASSMVARGVGFF.

V is TRBV7-2 and J is TRBJ2-3, with 10 positions matching TRBD2. The CDR3 totals 15 residues. Germline CDR1 reads SGHTA; CDR2 reads FQGNSA. J was trimmed by 1 base and V by 6 bases; bases with no gene match: 4. This chain's CDR3 is CASRASGRGTDTQYF. CDR3 in DNA: TGTGCCAGCAGGGCTAGCGGGAGAGGCACAGATACGCAGTATTTT.

The chain has TRBV9 and TRBJ2-7; 10 bases match TRBD2. Unmatched junction bases numbered 7, after V lost 0 bases and J lost 4 bases. The CDR3 runs to 16 residues. Germline CDR1 and CDR2: SGDLS and YYNGEE. The CDR3 spells CASSVAGSGRPYEQYF. CDR3 sequence (DNA): TGTGCCAGCAGCGTAGCTGGTAGCGGGAGGCCGTACGAGCAGTACTTC.

This chain links TRBV5-1 with TRBJ2-3; D not certain. Trimming took 0 bases from V and 4 from J, leaving 9 bases between them. Germline CDR1 is SGHRS and CDR2 is YFSETQ. The CDR3 is 14 residues long. The CDR3 DNA reads TGCGCCAGCAGCTTGGTTCCCGCCCCAGATACGCAGTATTTT. This gives the protein CASSLVPAPDTQYF.

This clone was observed once. V gene TRBV9 combines with J gene TRBJ2-5; the D gene is possibly TRBD1 (6 bases). The length of the CDR3 is 15 residues. The germline gives CDR1 SGDLS, CDR2 YYNGEE. Trimming cost V 3 bases and J 5 bases, with 17 bases left between them. CDR3 residues: CASSGQVGVGETQYF. The CDR3 DNA sequence: TGTGCCAGCAGCGGACAGGTTGGGGTAGGGGAGACCCAGTACTTC.

This clone was seen once. The chain uses TRBV5-1 and TRBJ2-3; 8 bases match TRBD1. From germline, CDR1 is SGHRS and CDR2 YFSETQ. The CDR3 is 14 residues long. Trimming cost V 0 bases and J 4 bases; bases outside gene matches: 1. The CDR3 DNA sequence: TGCGCCAGCAGCTTGGGCAGGGGGCCAGATACGCAGTATTTT. Translated, it gives CASSLGRGPDTQYF.

The chain is built from TRBV4-2 and TRBJ2-7; D is unresolved. CDR1 is LGHNA, CDR2 YNFKEQ, per germline. This CDR3 comprises 16 residues. The V end was cut by 4 bases, the J end by 0 bases, with 16 bases between. CDR3 sequence: CASSPGPRSSSYEQYF. CDR3 nucleotide sequence: TGTGCCAGCAGCCCTGGACCCCGAAGTAGCTCCTACGAGCAGTACTTC.

Only one count was recorded for this clone. The chain links TRBV7-2 to TRBJ2-5; tentative D call: TRBD1 (5 bases). Looked up from germline, CDR1 is SGHTA and CDR2 is FQGNSA. This CDR3 has 14 residues. The ends were cut back, 5 bases at V and 2 bases at J, with 12 bases in the middle. The CDR3 loop is CASSDPGLQETQYF. The CDR3 DNA follows: TGTGCCAGCAGCGATCCAGGGTTACAAGAGACCCAGTACTTC.

This clone showed up just a few times. CDR3 coding DNA: TGTGCCAGCAGTACAGTGACAGGGCCCCAAGAGACCCAGTACTTC. Amino acids: CASSTVTGPQETQYF. This chain uses TRBV2 with TRBJ2-5; TRBD1 agrees at 7 bases. The germline CDR1 and CDR2 sequences are SNHLY and FYNNEI. J gave up 1 base and V 5 bases, and 7 bases lay outside the gene matches. The CDR3 is 15 residues long.

This clone was counted only a few times. The V and J genes are TRBV5-4 and TRBJ2-2, with no clear D. V lost 0 bases and J 2 bases, leaving 8 bases between the germline ends. CDR3 size: 15 residues. Per germline, CDR1 SGHNT and CDR2 YYREEE (reference sequence). The CDR3 reads CASSLVWGNTGELFF. CDR3 DNA: TGTGCCAGCAGCTTGGTCTGGGGTAACACCGGGGAGCTGTTTTTT.

The V call is TRBV19, the J call TRBJ1-2; D possibly corresponds to TRBD1 (5 bases). The CDR3 has 13 amino acids. Germline V gene sequence: CDR1 LNHDA, CDR2 SQIVND (reference sequence). The V end lost 6 bases, the J end lost 4 bases, and 12 bases lay between the germline ends. CDR3 region: CASSKGRVYGYTF. CDR3 DNA: TGTGCCAGTAGCAAGGGACGGGTCTATGGCTACACCTTC.

The CDR3 coding sequence is TGTGCCAGCAGTGAGATACTAGCTGCGGGGGAGCTGTTTTTT. This translates into CASSEILAAGELFF. The chain joins TRBV6-1 to TRBJ2-2; D is possibly TRBD2 (6 bases). This CDR3 is built from 14 residues. Germline V lookup: CDR1 MNHNS, CDR2 SASEGT. V was shortened by 3 bases and J by 8 bases, with 13 bases between the two germline ends.

The chain carries TRBV6-1 and TRBJ2-3, with TRBD2 matching 12 bases. This CDR3 is 14 amino acids long. V lost 5 bases, J lost 12 bases, and 9 bases stayed unmatched. The germline V gene encodes CDR1 MNHNS and CDR2 SASEGT. The chain's CDR3 is CASSSIGLAGLQYF. Here the CDR3 DNA reads TGTGCCAGCAGTTCTATAGGACTAGCGGGACTCCAGTATTTT.

The CDR3 is CASSLGQTSGNTIYF. CDR3 nucleotides: TGTGCCAGCAGCCTGGGACAGACCTCTGGAAACACCATATATTTT. The chain couples TRBV7-9 to TRBJ1-3, with 7 positions matching TRBD1. V lost 5 bases and J lost 0; bases outside the gene matches: 4. Germline CDR1 and CDR2: SEHNR and FQNEAQ (reference sequence). The CDR3 loop spans 15 amino acids.

The rearrangement uses TRBV4-2 and TRBJ2-1; D is perhaps TRBD1 or TRBD2 (5 bases each). The CDR3 consists of 14 residues. Trimming pared 4 bases from V and 9 bases from J, leaving 16 bases between. Germline V lookup: CDR1 LGHNA, CDR2 YNFKEQ. The CDR3 bases are TGTGCCAGCAGCCCGGTGGGGGTTACAATTGAGCAGTTCTTC. Translating it yields CASSPVGVTIEQFF.

The CDR3 protein is CASSLEGEQYF. Written as DNA, the CDR3 is TGCGCCAGCAGCTTGGAGGGCGAGCAGTACTTC. The rearrangement links TRBV5-1 to TRBJ2-7, with D hard to call. CDR1 SGHRS and CDR2 YFSETQ come from the germline V gene. Trimming shortened V by 0 bases and J by 6 bases, and 4 bases separated the two germline ends. This CDR3 comprises 11 residues.

This clone was observed once. The chain employs TRBV4-3 and TRBJ1-1; TRBD1 matches 7 bases. This CDR3 spans 14 amino acids. Germline V gives CDR1 LGHNA, CDR2 YSLEER. V dropped 4 bases and J dropped 11; count of bases not matched to a gene: 13. CDR3 in DNA: TGCGCCAGCAGCCCCTCTGGAGGGGGCGTTTCGGCTTTCTTT. It yields the protein CASSPSGGGVSAFF.

This chain joins TRBV5-6 and TRBJ1-2; the D gene is possibly TRBD1 (6 bases). Trimming took 4 bases from V and 3 from J, leaving 7 bases between them. This CDR3 has 12 residues. The germline V gene encodes CDR1 SGHDT and CDR2 YYEEEE. In DNA, the CDR3 is TGTGCCAGCAGCCCAGGGGACTATGGCTACACCTTC. Translating it yields CASSPGDYGYTF.

The genes are TRBV7-9 and TRBJ1-1; 7 bases line up with TRBD1. CDR1 and CDR2 from the germline V gene are SEHNR and FQNEAQ (reference sequence). The CDR3 extends over 15 amino acids. V was clipped by 0 bases and J by 4 bases; unmatched bases: 5. The DNA of the CDR3 is TGTGCCAGCAGCTTAGCCGGAACAGGGGTCACTGAAGCTTTCTTT. Its protein is CASSLAGTGVTEAFF.

V usage is TRBV19 and J usage is TRBJ1-1; D gene uncertain. This CDR3 is built from 13 residues. Trimming removed 7 bases at V and 8 bases at J, with 17 bases between. CDR1 is LNHDA, CDR2 SQIVND, per germline (reference sequence). CDR3 DNA sequence: TGTGCCAGTACCCCCGACTGGGCAGCGGAAGCTTTCTTT. Its protein is CASTPDWAAEAFF.

The chain couples TRBV5-1 to TRBJ2-3; TRBD1 might be the D (5 bases). The V and J ends lost 0 bases and 3 bases respectively, with 5 bases between them. The CDR3 has 13 amino acids. Germline V gene lookup returns CDR1 SGHRS and CDR2 YFSETQ. This CDR3 reads CASSLAGTDTQYF. The CDR3 DNA is TGCGCCAGCAGCTTGGCAGGGACAGATACGCAGTATTTT.